These T cell receptor beta chains were read from a single sample in a study of glioma-infiltrating T cells after dendritic cell vaccination. Repertoires were generated with immunoSEQ multiplex PCR, while TCRdb's copy carries only in-frame clones and drops some. The table includes tens of thousands of clones, 65% to 90% detected once. This specimen consisted of blood, obtained before dendritic cell vaccination. These receptors all stem from a human donor with glioblastoma. CDR3s include the opening cysteine and the closing phenylalanine or tryptophan. Fields, in order: D gene, V gene, J gene, clone size, CDR3 DNA, CDR3 protein. A D gene is named only where the DNA matches it firmly. Size is stated for part of the rows, as once, few or many counts, or as a class when the clone is expanded.

>TRBD1|TRBV5-6|TRBJ2-3|once
TGTGCCAGCAGCTCGGCAGGGGGCATGACAGATACGCAGTATTTT
CASSSAGGMTDTQYF
>-|TRBV6-5|TRBJ2-1|-
TGTGCCAGCGGGGGGTTGTCCTACAATGAGCAGTTCTTC
CASGGLSYNEQFF
>TRBD2|TRBV19|TRBJ2-7|-
TGTGCCAGTAGTATTACCGGGACTAGCGGGGATTACGAGCAGTACTTC
CASSITGTSGDYEQYF
>-|TRBV7-2|TRBJ2-3|once
TGTGCCAGCAGCTTAGGGGCAGACACAGATACGCAGTATTTT
CASSLGADTDTQYF
>TRBD2|TRBV7-9|TRBJ2-7|-
TGTGCCAGCAGCTCGACGACTAGCGGGGGAAGGATTTGCTTC
CASSSTTSGGRICF
>TRBD1|TRBV19|TRBJ1-4|few
TGTGCCAGTATCGTAAGGGGACAGGTCTGCGAAAAACTGTTTTTT
CASIVRGQVCEKLFF
>-|TRBV2|TRBJ1-2|-
TGTGCCAGCACCTACCGACAGCTCTATGGCTACACCTTC
CASTYRQLYGYTF
>-|TRBV10-3|TRBJ1-4|few
TGTGCCATCAGTGAGTCCAGGACAGCTAATGAAAAACTGTTTTTT
CAISESRTANEKLFF
>-|TRBV5-1|TRBJ2-3|once
TGCGCCAGCAGCGATCCGACAGATACTAGCACAGATACGCAGTATTTT
CASSDPTDTSTDTQYF
>TRBD2|TRBV5-1|TRBJ2-7|-
TGCGCCAGCAGCTTGGGGGTTTCGGGGGGGGTCCAGTACTTC
CASSLGVSGGVQYF
>-|TRBV18|TRBJ1-4|-
TGTGCCAGCTCCGCGACAGGCAATGAAAAACTGTTTTTT
CASSATGNEKLFF
>-|TRBV7-9|TRBJ1-1|-
TGTGCCAGCAGCGCACAGGGTCGTGCTAAGAGGGCTTTCTTT
CASSAQGRAKRAFF
>TRBD1|TRBV6-5|TRBJ1-2|-
TGTGCCAGCAAGCTGACAGGGGGAAACTATGGCTACACCTTC
CASKLTGGNYGYTF
>-|TRBV4-3|TRBJ2-7|medium-sized
TGCGCCAGCAGCCAAGGGGACATCCCACTTTACGAGCAGTACTTC
CASSQGDIPLYEQYF
>-|TRBV7-9|TRBJ1-4|few
TGTGCCAGCAGTTCCGGACAGCGTAATGAAAAACTGTTTTTT
CASSSGQRNEKLFF
>TRBD1|TRBV7-9|TRBJ1-2|-
TGTGCCAGCAGCTTGGCAGGGGGCAGCGATGGCTACACCTTC
CASSLAGGSDGYTF
>TRBD1|TRBV7-2|TRBJ1-2|-
TGTGCCAGCAGCTTTTCTCCAGGGACAGGGGGCTACACCTTC
CASSFSPGTGGYTF
>TRBD1|TRBV9|TRBJ2-7|-
TGTGCCAGCAGCGTAAATGCAGGGGGAGACTACGAGCAGTACTTC
CASSVNAGGDYEQYF
>-|TRBV18|TRBJ1-5|-
TGTGCCAGCTCACCAGATGGAGATCAGCCCCAGCATTTT
CASSPDGDQPQHF
>TRBD1|TRBV19|TRBJ1-2|-
TGTGCCAGTAGGACAGGGAACTATGGCTACACCTTC
CASRTGNYGYTF
>-|TRBV19|TRBJ1-1|few
TGTGCCAGTAGTGTTCGGGATGCCACTGAAGCTTTCTTT
CASSVRDATEAFF
>TRBD1|TRBV25-1|TRBJ2-7|once
TGTGCCAGCAGTGAATCGGGACAGGGGAAGAACGAGCAGTACTTC
CASSESGQGKNEQYF
>-|TRBV30|TRBJ1-1|-
TGTGCCTGGAGTCTAGGAGGGAGAGCTTTCTTT
CAWSLGGRAFF
>TRBD2|TRBV6-4|TRBJ2-3|-
TGTGCCAGCAGTTTAGCGGGGGGCACAGATACGCAGTATTTT
CASSLAGGTDTQYF
>-|TRBV7-2|TRBJ1-2|-
TGTGCCAGCAGAGAGGGCCTTAACTATGGCTACACCTTC
CASREGLNYGYTF
>-|TRBV5-1|TRBJ1-4|-
TGCGCCAGCAGCTTGGCCGGGGAAAAACTGTTTTTT
CASSLAGEKLFF
>-|TRBV30|TRBJ2-7|-
TGTGCCTGGAGTGGACAGATCCACGAGCAGTACTTC
CAWSGQIHEQYF
>TRBD2|TRBV4-2|TRBJ2-3|once
TGTGCCAGCAGCCAAGAACGGGGCGGGGGGGCCTCGCTGTATTTT
CASSQERGGGASLYF
>TRBD1|TRBV27|TRBJ2-7|-
TGTGCCAGCAAAAGGACAGGGGCGGACTCCTACGAGCAGTACTTC
CASKRTGADSYEQYF
>-|TRBV6-6|TRBJ1-5|-
TGTGCCAGCAGCTTGGCAGCGCAGCCCCAGCATTTT
CASSLAAQPQHF
>TRBD2|TRBV2|TRBJ2-3|-
TGTGCATGGGCGGCTAGCGGGGGGGTCGCAGATACGCAGTATTTT
CAWAASGGVADTQYF
>-|TRBV27|TRBJ1-1|-
TGTGCCAGCAGTCCCTGGACAGAAAAGAAGGGAACTGAAGCTTTCTTT
CASSPWTEKKGTEAFF
>-|TRBV7-8|TRBJ1-5|-
TGTGCCAGCAGCGTAGGGAGGCCCGATACTTATAGCAATCAGCCCCAGCATTTT
CASSVGRPDTYSNQPQHF
>TRBD1|TRBV6-1|TRBJ2-7|-
TGTGCCAGCAGCGAATCACAGGGGAGCGAGCAGTACTTC
CASSESQGSEQYF
>-|TRBV5-6|TRBJ2-7|-
TGTGCCAGCAGCTTGCAAATCCCAGGTCAGCAGTACTTC
CASSLQIPGQQYF
>-|TRBV6-6|TRBJ2-3|-
TGTGCCAGCAGACCTGGGACAATAGGTGCAGATACGCAGTATTTT
CASRPGTIGADTQYF
>TRBD1|TRBV7-3|TRBJ1-1|-
TGTGCCAGCAGCTTAGACAGGGTGAACACTGAAGCTTTCTTT
CASSLDRVNTEAFF
>-|TRBV7-3|TRBJ1-1|many
TGTGCCAGCAGCTTAACCGGGGGGCCGGGCACTGAAGCTTTCTTT
CASSLTGGPGTEAFF
>TRBD1|TRBV19|TRBJ2-5|-
TGTGCCAGTAGGAGACAGGGACAAGAGACCCAGTACTTC
CASRRQGQETQYF
>TRBD1|TRBV6-1|TRBJ2-7|-
TGTGCCAGCAGTGAAATTGCAGGGGGCAACTACGAGCAGTACTTC
CASSEIAGGNYEQYF
>TRBD2|TRBV5-1|TRBJ2-7|-
TGCGCCAGCAGCTTGACTAGCGGGGGCTACGAGCAGTACTTC
CASSLTSGGYEQYF
>TRBD1|TRBV12-5|TRBJ1-1|-
TGTGCTAGTGGGACTGCAGGGGGCCGGAATCACACTGAAGCTTTCTTT
CASGTAGGRNHTEAFF
>TRBD1|TRBV6-5|TRBJ2-1|-
TGTGCCAGCAGTAACCGGGACAGGGGGCGCGATGAGCAGTTCTTC
CASSNRDRGRDEQFF
>TRBD2|TRBV4-2|TRBJ2-5|-
TGTGCCAGCAGCCCCGGGACTAACGGAAAAGAGACCCAGTACTTC
CASSPGTNGKETQYF
>TRBD1|TRBV2|TRBJ1-4|-
TGTGCCAGCAGTGAAAACAGGGGACCCACGGGAGAAAAACTGTTTTTT
CASSENRGPTGEKLFF
>TRBD2|TRBV7-2|TRBJ2-5|-
TGTGCCAGCAGCTTAGCGATAGCGGGGGGTCTGTACTTC
CASSLAIAGGLYF